Listed below are T cell receptor beta chains from one sample, sequenced in a study of T cells in Graves' hyperthyroidism and ophthalmopathy. TCRdb reprocessed the multiplex PCR reads via MiXCR and lists one record per CDR3 protein. The table lists about 600,000 distinct CDR3 sequences, 11% to 15% of them singletons, with more than 6% in the top ten. Sequencing input: blood. These receptors were obtained from a woman aged 18-29 years with Graves' ophthalmopathy. Both conserved end residues are part of each CDR3. A D gene is named only where the DNA matches it firmly. Clone size, where shown, is once, few, many, or a class for clones that have expanded.

v_gene,abundance,j_gene,d_gene,CDR3nt,CDR3aa
TRBV20-1,many,TRBJ2-7,.,TGCAGTGCTAGTTTGGCACTGTCCTACGAGCAGTACTTC,CSASLALSYEQYF
TRBV7-9,.,TRBJ1-2,TRBD1,TGTGCCAGCAGCTTAAGGCCCCCAGCAGGGGGCGAGGGCTACACCTTC,CASSLRPPAGGEGYTF
TRBV7-8,many,TRBJ2-5,TRBD2,TGTGCCAGCAGCTTTCCCTGGGCTAGCGGGAAAGAGACCCAGTACTTC,CASSFPWASGKETQYF
TRBV29-1,many,TRBJ2-5,.,TGCAGCGTGTACCCGAGGGGGTATAGTGGGGAGACCCAGTACTTC,CSVYPRGYSGETQYF
TRBV5-1,.,TRBJ2-7,.,TGCGCCAGCAGCCGACCGGGACTCCTGTTCTACGAGCAGTACTTC,CASSRPGLLFYEQYF
TRBV24-1,many,TRBJ2-1,TRBD1,TGTGCCACCAGTGAGAGGACAGGGGGAAACTACAATGAGCAGTTCTTC,CATSERTGGNYNEQFF
TRBV27,many,TRBJ1-2,.,TGTGCCAGCACAGCCGGGGGAGCTAACTATGGCTACACCTTC,CASTAGGANYGYTF
TRBV12-3/TRBV12-4,many,TRBJ1-1,.,TGTGCCAGCAGTTTTGCGGGTATGAACACTGAAGCTTTCTTT,CASSFAGMNTEAFF
TRBV6-1,many,TRBJ1-1,.,TGTGCCAGCTCGGAACCCAGAGTGAACACTGAAGCTTTCTTT,CASSEPRVNTEAFF
TRBV20-1,many,TRBJ2-7,.,TGCAGTGCTCCCCCCAGCGCCCACTCCTACGAGCAGTACTTC,CSAPPSAHSYEQYF
TRBV7-3,many,TRBJ2-1,TRBD2,TGTGCCAGCAGCTCTAGCGGAATTCACAATGAGCAGTTCTTC,CASSSSGIHNEQFF
TRBV20-1,many,TRBJ2-3,TRBD2,TGCAGTGCTAGGGGACTAGCGGGGAGCACAGATACGCAGTATTTT,CSARGLAGSTDTQYF
TRBV29-1,few,TRBJ2-2,.,TGCAGCGTTGAATTTCCCACCGACGGCACCGGGGAGCTGTTTTTT,CSVEFPTDGTGELFF
TRBV7-2,few,TRBJ1-2,TRBD1,TGTGCCAGCAGCATCGGGACAGAAGCTAACTATGGCTACACCTTC,CASSIGTEANYGYTF
TRBV5-1,few,TRBJ2-5,TRBD2,TGCGCCAGCAGCTTGGGCCCGGGACTAGCGGGAGGGCCTCGGGAGACCCAGTACTTC,CASSLGPGLAGGPRETQYF
TRBV9,many,TRBJ2-5,TRBD1,TGTGCCAGCAGCGAAGGGACAGACTCCCAGGGAGAGACCCAGTACTTC,CASSEGTDSQGETQYF
TRBV7-8,.,TRBJ1-2,TRBD1,TGTGCCAGCAGCCAGCTGGAGGGACAGGGCGACTATGGCTACACCTTC,CASSQLEGQGDYGYTF
TRBV24-1,many,TRBJ1-5,.,TGTGCCACCAGTGACCAGGAGTGGGGGGGCAATCAGCCCCAGCATTTT,CATSDQEWGGNQPQHF
TRBV6-1,many,TRBJ1-5,.,TGTGCCAGCAGTCCCGGATCCGGCAATCAGCCCCAGCATTTT,CASSPGSGNQPQHF
TRBV7-2,.,TRBJ1-1,TRBD1,TGTGCCAGCACACTAGCGGGGGCGGGACAGATCACTGAAGCTTTCTTT,CASTLAGAGQITEAFF
TRBV5-5,many,TRBJ1-1,.,TGTGCCAGCAGCGTTGTTAGGAACACTGAAGCTTTCTTT,CASSVVRNTEAFF
TRBV3-1,many,TRBJ1-1,.,TGTGCCAGCAGCCAAGCAGTGGACAGCTACAAAGAAGCTTTCTTT,CASSQAVDSYKEAFF
TRBV9,few,TRBJ2-5,TRBD1,TGTGCCAGCAGCGTAACGGACAGGGACAAGAGACAAGAGACCCAGTACTTC,CASSVTDRDKRQETQYF
TRBV5-1,many,TRBJ2-7,TRBD1,TGCGCCAGCAGCGCGTATAACAGGGGGTCCTACGAGCAGTACTTC,CASSAYNRGSYEQYF
TRBV6-1,many,TRBJ2-3,TRBD1,TGTGCCAGCCTCGGACAGGCGAGATTTACGACAGATACGCAGTATTTT,CASLGQARFTTDTQYF
TRBV27,many,TRBJ1-2,TRBD1,TGTGCCAGCAGTCTAAGAAGAAACCCGGGGACAGGGTCGGGCTACACCTTC,CASSLRRNPGTGSGYTF
TRBV28,many,TRBJ1-1,.,TGTGCCAGCAGTATAGGGACATCCAAGGAGAACACTGAAGCTTTCTTT,CASSIGTSKENTEAFF